The TCR beta chain under discussion was sequenced for a study of type 1 and type 2 diabetes patients (TCRdb year 2016). Concerning the study at large: The cohort comprised about ten type 1 diabetes patients, a few type 2 diabetes patients and roughly 6 nondiabetic controls recruited in China. Across the study, CD4+ and CD8+ T cells were positively selected from PBMCs using CD4 or CD8 MicroBeads on MACS columns. A total of under 25,000,000 paired-end reads were generated across the whole study. The study profiled TCRbeta repertoires by high-throughput sequencing to compare type 1 diabetes, type 2 diabetes and nondiabetic individuals. Type 2 diabetes patients were used as a disease comparison group for the type 1 diabetes patients. Comparing approximately 20-cycle and roughly 25-cycle amplification showed similar V gene usage, suggesting similar primer efficiencies and random PCR bias. The TCRbeta libraries underwent paired-end sequencing on Illumina HiSeq 2000 or MiSeq instruments.

For sequencing, an Illumina MiSeq was employed. Genomic DNA from sorted T cell subsets was used as template for TCRbeta CDR3 amplification. Multiplex PCR with 30 forward and 13 reverse primers amplified the TCRbeta CDR3 region. After the PCR products were purified with AMPure XP beads, a second PCR of about 24 cycles was run to add indices and adaptors. Before sequencing, the libraries were purified from gel with the QIAquick Gel Extraction Kit. As for how the authors treated the data: FLASH was used to merge the paired-end reads, and IgBLAST was used to align the reads to IMGT V, D and J germline references. After reads whose alignment identity to germline references fell below 70% were discarded, roughly 10,000,000 reads remained study-wide. CDR3 boundaries, reading frame and productivity were assigned following IMGT definitions. Clones at or above 1% of reads were defined as highly-expanded clones, and diversity was measured by normalized Shannon entropy. Unpaired two-tailed t-tests were used to test for differences in Shannon entropy between groups. The raw public reads went through TCRdb reprocessing: fastp at Q25, MiXCR clone calling, in-frame beta chains kept. Records with the same CDR3 protein are collapsed into one entry carrying the most frequent genes and DNA. TCRdb's processing, not the authors' own work, is the source of the V and J calls. The sample table records 270,000 or so distinct CDR3 sequences; 47% of these occur just once. The top ten hold approximately 14% of the sample.

Counted from cysteine to phenylalanine, this CDR3 has 16 amino acids. Only the CDR3 part of the read is kept: 48 bases, read in frame from the first base. Trimming costs V 0 bases and J 4 bases, and their ends lie 12 bases apart. According to the germline V gene, CDR1 reads MGHRA and CDR2 reads YSYEKL. To note about this clonotype: No antigen is known for it. Base-call qualities are not available, and no considerably larger clone is one nucleotide away.

General findings and caveats noted by the study authors: Type 2 diabetes repertoires showed high diversity, significantly greater than type 1 diabetes repertoires in both CD4+ and CD8+ T cells. Age and gender were not matched between study groups, possibly biasing interpretation. Type 2 diabetes patients had few highly-expanded CD4+ clones, median one, accounting for a median roughly 4% of reads. Only a limited number of T2D and control samples were sequenced, so some T1D-only HECs might also appear in more T2D or control samples. Type 2 diabetes and control samples had highly correlated V and J gene usage patterns, with the correlation between samples averaging roughly 0.97.

Every diabetic patient fulfilled standard classification criteria for type 1 or type 2 diabetes, and glucose and C-peptide were measured using WHO-recommended methods. Exclusion applied to any donor with other autoimmune diseases or infections within the previous four weeks. A roughly 10-milliliter sample of peripheral blood was drawn from every participant. LymphoPrep density separation was used to isolate PBMCs. The chain couples TRBV4-1 to TRBJ2-2; no D segment can be confidently identified. This receptor was taken from a man younger than 30 with type 2 diabetes. Material: peripheral blood mononuclear cells (PBMCs). The CDR3 corresponds to CASSQESMGITGELFF. Read as DNA, the sequence is TGCGCCAGCAGCCAAGAATCGATGGGGATCACCGGGGAGCTGTTTTTT.